This TCR beta chain was identified in a study of T cells after yellow fever vaccination. The study, taken as a whole, reports: Relatively few clonotypes were ones that appeared in both CD4 and CD8 compartments. Secondary responses were weaker yet peaked faster, day 5 versus 15. At around 96% for CD4 and roughly 87% for CD8, most primary-vaccination clones showed up again after the booster.

CDR1 SQVTM and CDR2 ANQGSEA come from the germline V gene. CDR3 length: 11 amino acids. V lost 7 bases and J lost 2, with 9 bases in between. Comments on this clonotype: Its antigen is still unknown.

Making TCR cDNA involved 5'RACE template switching, which added UMIs and a universal primer site. In TCRdb, the 5' RACE reads were re-called with MiXCR into one record per CDR3 protein. The sample has about 550,000 distinct CDR3 sequences, 15% to 20% seen once. The genes are TRBV29-1 and TRBJ2-7; D call uncertain. The specimen was PBMCs, collected 15 days after the yellow fever booster vaccination. The origin of this receptor is a man between 25 and 39 years old who received the YFV17D yellow fever vaccine. The CDR3 DNA sequence: TGCAGCGCTACGGCCCCCTACGAGCAGTACTTC. The encoded protein is CSATAPYEQYF.